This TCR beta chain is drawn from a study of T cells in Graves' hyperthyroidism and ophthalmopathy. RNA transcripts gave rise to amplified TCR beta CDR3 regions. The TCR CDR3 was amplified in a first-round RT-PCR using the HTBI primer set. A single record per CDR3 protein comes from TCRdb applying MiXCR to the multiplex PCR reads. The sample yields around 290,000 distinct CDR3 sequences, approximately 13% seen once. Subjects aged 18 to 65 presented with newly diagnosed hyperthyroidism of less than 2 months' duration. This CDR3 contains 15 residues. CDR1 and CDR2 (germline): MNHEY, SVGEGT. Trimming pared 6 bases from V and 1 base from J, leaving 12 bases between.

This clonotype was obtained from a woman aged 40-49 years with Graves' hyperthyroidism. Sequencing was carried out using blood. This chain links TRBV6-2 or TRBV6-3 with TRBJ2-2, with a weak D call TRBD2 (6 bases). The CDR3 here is CASSPLGGNTGELFF. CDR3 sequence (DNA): TGTGCCAGCAGCCCTCTGGGGGGGAACACCGGGGAGCTGTTTTTT.